The T cell receptor (beta chain) described here comes from a study of regulatory T cells in long-lasting Graves disease. Study-wide points: Possibly, accuracy suffered from the small sample size.

Details on this clonotype: The antigen remains unidentified.

CDR1 and CDR2 (germline): SNHLY, FYNNEI. With 6 bases removed from V and 4 bases from J, the gap between germline ends came to 16 bases. This CDR3 comprises 15 residues. With iRepertoire HTBI primers and Arm-PCR of CDR3 regions, TCR beta libraries were built. TCRdb passed the multiplex PCR reads through MiXCR, listing each CDR3 protein once. Counted here are approximately 690,000 distinct CDR3 sequences, around 30% occurring once; the ten biggest clones make up 42%. The time point was: persistent/refractory GD, antithyroid drugs over 5 years with positive TRAb. Scientists built the TCR library using RNA that was extracted from PBMCs.

The chain links TRBV2 to TRBJ1-3; D unresolved. Sequencing was performed on peripheral blood mononuclear cells (PBMCs), taken when the disease was refractory, from a patient treated with antithyroid drugs. The clonotype comes from a female donor with Graves disease. The CDR3 DNA reads TGTGCCAGCAGGCTGTCTCTGGCAGGAGGAAACACCATATATTTT. It encodes CASRLSLAGGNTIYF.